This TCR beta chain was identified in a study of T cell clonotyping in hematopoietic cell transplantation. Study context: Cytoreduction preceded collection of pretransplant recipient samples. Study outcomes and limitations: At the given depth, recipient repertoires were over 95% de novo clonotypes. Without cell sorting, CD4 versus CD8 contributions remain unresolved.

Time point in this sample: recipient sample about 28 days before transplant, after cytoreduction. Samples: about 28 days before transplant, then days 30, 100 and 180 after. Remarks on this clone: Its antigen remains unidentified.

The CDR3 loop spans 12 amino acids. The V end lost 6 bases, the J end lost 9 bases, and 12 bases lay between the germline ends. Germline CDR1 WSHSY, CDR2 SAAADI. Measured with immunoSEQ multiplex PCR; TCRdb has only the in-frame clones, and not every one. The table includes 5,500 to 6,000 clones, around 84% detected once. The chain combines TRBV10-2 with TRBJ1-5; TRBD1 is a possible D gene (6 bases). This clonotype was sampled from a woman between 50 and 59 years old with acute myeloid leukemia. Some clones in this sample may be carry-over from other donors' samples. Material: peripheral blood mononuclear cells, obtained before stem cell transplant. CDR3 DNA sequence: TGCGCCAGCAGGTCAGGGGCGGGGCCCCAGCATTTT. It translates to CASRSGAGPQHF.